Below, 23 T cell receptor beta chains from the same sample are listed, as sequenced in a study of cytomegalovirus exposure and HLA in healthy donors. The table came from immunoSEQ multiplex PCR; TCRdb's copy has only in-frame clones and leaves some out. The table lists about 360,000 clones, 75% to 90% of them singletons. Input material: PBMCs. These receptors came from a woman younger than 35 in good health and CMV-seronegative.

This chain connects TRBV27 to TRBJ2-7; the match to TRBD1 covers 7 bases. The CDR3 loop spans 14 amino acids. Germline V CDR1 and CDR2: MNHEY, SMNVEV (reference sequence). J gave up 13 bases and V 5 bases, and 17 bases lay outside the gene matches. The CDR3 sequence: CASSPRGQRGEVYF. In nucleotides, the CDR3 is TGTGCCAGCAGTCCCCGGGGACAGCGAGGAGAGGTCTACTTC.

This clone was picked up a small number of times. This chain links TRBV30 with TRBJ2-7; 7 bases line up with TRBD2. V dropped 1 base and J dropped 7; count of bases not matched to a gene: 7. The CDR3 runs 13 residues. Germline values: CDR1 GTSNPN, CDR2 SVGIG (reference sequence). The CDR3 sequence: CAWSELARREQYF. The CDR3 DNA follows: TGTGCCTGGAGTGAACTAGCGCGGCGGGAGCAGTACTTC.

The V and J genes are TRBV25-1 and TRBJ2-1; 10 positions match TRBD2. V lost 8 bases to trimming and J lost 6 bases; unmatched junction nucleotides: 10. CDR3 size: 15 residues. Germline V CDR1 and CDR2: MGHDK, SYGVNS. The CDR3 is CASRRTSGGGNEQFF. The CDR3 region has the DNA TGTGCCAGCCGCAGGACTAGCGGAGGGGGCAATGAGCAGTTCTTC.

The rearrangement uses TRBV6-6 and TRBJ2-7; 7 bases line up with TRBD1. Trimming at V came to 5 bases and at J to 0 bases, leaving 4 bases not matched to a gene. Per germline, CDR1 MNHNY and CDR2 SVGAGI (reference sequence). The length of the CDR3 is 14 residues. The CDR3 protein is CASSIRQGSYEQYF. The CDR3 DNA is TGTGCCAGCAGTATCCGACAGGGCTCCTACGAGCAGTACTTC.

This sequence joins TRBV25-1 and TRBJ2-6, with 10 bases that match TRBD1. With V trimmed by 4 bases and J by 0 bases, 3 bases remained unmatched. CDR3 length: 17 amino acids. The germline gives CDR1 MGHDK, CDR2 SYGVNS. The DNA for the CDR3 is TGTGCCAGCAGTGGAGGACAGGGGGGCTCTGGGGCCAACGTCCTGACTTTC. Residues: CASSGGQGGSGANVLTF. Full variable domain (remainder filled in from reference TRBV25-1 and TRBJ2-6): EADIYQTPRYLVIGTGKKITLECSQTMGHDKMYWYQQDPGMELHLIHYSYGVNSTEKGDLSSESTVSRIRTEHFPLTLESARPSHTSQYLCASSGGQGGSGANVLTFGAGSRLTVL.

V gene TRBV27 combines with J gene TRBJ2-7; D ambiguous. Per germline, CDR1 MNHEY and CDR2 SMNVEV (reference sequence). Trimming removed 6 bases from V and 4 bases from J, with 13 bases in between. CDR3 length equals 13 residues. The CDR3 bases are TGTGCCAGCAGCACCTTTGACAATTACGAGCAGTACTTC. It codes for CASSTFDNYEQYF.

V is TRBV4-1 and J is TRBJ1-3; 8 bases line up with TRBD1. This CDR3 is 19 amino acids long. The trim removed 1 base at V and 0 bases at J, leaving 11 bases unmatched. Germline loops: CDR1 MGHRA, CDR2 YSYEKL. The CDR3 DNA is TGCGCCAGCAGCCAAGTGTACAGGGGGGTAAATTACTCTGGAAACACCATATATTTT. Its translation is CASSQVYRGVNYSGNTIYF.

This rearrangement joins TRBV18 to TRBJ1-4; tentative D call: TRBD1 (6 bases). This CDR3 is built from 16 residues. The germline V and J ends were trimmed by 4 bases and 0 bases, with 12 bases remaining between them. The germline gives CDR1 KGHSH, CDR2 LQKENI. Written as DNA, the CDR3 is TGTGCCAGCTCACGAACACAGGGAGCAACTAATGAAAAACTGTTTTTT. Protein product: CASSRTQGATNEKLFF.

This clone was recorded a few times. The V gene is TRBV28, the J gene TRBJ1-2; D is ambiguous. V gave up 7 bases and J gave up 14 bases, with 20 bases separating them. The CDR3 totals 12 residues. Germline CDR1 and CDR2: MDHEN and SYDVKM. The CDR3 region has the DNA TGTGCCAGCACCGACGGGTTTTCGGGTCTTACCTTC. Its protein product is CASTDGFSGLTF.

The chain combines TRBV7-9 with TRBJ2-2; D is unclear. The germline V gene has CDR1 SEHNR and CDR2 FQNEAQ (reference sequence). The V end was cut by 5 bases, the J end by 3 bases, with 7 bases between. CDR3 length equals 13 residues. CDR3 loop: CASSLVDTGELFF. CDR3 DNA sequence: TGTGCCAGCAGCCTAGTCGACACCGGGGAGCTGTTTTTT.

The chain uses TRBV28 and TRBJ2-7, with 9 bases identical to TRBD1. The germline V gene encodes CDR1 MDHEN and CDR2 SYDVKM. After removal of 4 bases from V and 5 bases from J, the junction contained 6 bases not matched to a gene. The CDR3 has 14 residues. The DNA for the CDR3 is TGTGCCAGCAGTTCCTGGGACAGGGACCACGAGCAGTACTTC. Translating it yields CASSSWDRDHEQYF.

This chain links TRBV5-1 with TRBJ2-5, with 12 bases fitting TRBD2. V lost 1 base to trimming and J lost 4 bases; unmatched junction nucleotides: 2. From germline, CDR1 is SGHRS and CDR2 YFSETQ. The CDR3 covers 15 residues. The CDR3 nucleotides are TGCGCCAGCAGCTTGCTAGCGGGAGGGATAGAGACCCAGTACTTC. Translating it yields CASSLLAGGIETQYF.

Here the CDR3 DNA reads TGTGCCAGTAGTATGGAGAAAGGGACAGGGCCACTGGCCAAAAACATTCAGTACTTC. Its protein is CASSMEKGTGPLAKNIQYF. The chain joins TRBV19 to TRBJ2-4, with TRBD1 matching 9 bases. The CDR3 covers 19 residues. With 3 bases clipped from V and 1 base from J, the junction kept 13 bases outside the gene matches. Germline CDR1 reads LNHDA; CDR2 reads SQIVND (reference sequence).

The chain links TRBV30 to TRBJ2-3; 8 nucleotides align to TRBD2. CDR1 GTSNPN and CDR2 SVGIG come from the germline V gene (reference sequence). The ends lost 8 bases at V and 2 bases at J; junction bases unmatched: 6. The CDR3 loop spans 13 amino acids. CDR3 in DNA: TGTGCCGCAAATAGCGGGACCACAGATACGCAGTATTTT. This translates into CAANSGTTDTQYF.

The rearrangement uses TRBV9 and TRBJ2-2, with D perhaps matching TRBD1 (5 bases). The germline gives CDR1 SGDLS, CDR2 YYNGEE. The V end was cut by 0 bases, the J end by 6 bases, with 12 bases between. The CDR3 is made up of 15 amino acids. The CDR3 bases are TGTGCCAGCAGCGTAGAGCAGGGTGACGCCGGGGAGCTGTTTTTT. It encodes CASSVEQGDAGELFF.

J is TRBJ1-6 and V is TRBV14; D is unresolved. Germline V gene data show CDR1 as SGHDN and CDR2 as FVKESK. The V end lost 1 base, the J end lost 0 bases, and 10 bases lay between the germline ends. The CDR3 totals 17 residues. The CDR3 bases are TGTGCCAGCAGCCAAGTGATCTCGAGCTCCTATAATTCACCCCTCCACTTT. This encodes CASSQVISSSYNSPLHF. Full variable domain (missing parts from reference TRBV14 and TRBJ1-6): EAGVTQFPSHSVIEKGQTVTLRCDPISGHDNLYWYRRVMGKEIKFLLHFVKESKQDESGMPNNRFLAERTGGTYSTLKVQPAELEDSGVYFCASSQVISSSYNSPLHFGNGTRLTVT.

The chain joins TRBV18 to TRBJ2-7; D is possibly TRBD2 (5 bases). The V gene's germline CDR1 is KGHSH and CDR2 LQKENI. Trimming pared 3 bases from V and 3 bases from J, leaving 15 bases between. The CDR3 has 15 residues. The CDR3: CASSPRGSPFYEQYF. The CDR3, as DNA: TGTGCCAGCTCACCTCGGGGTAGCCCGTTCTACGAGCAGTACTTC.

The chain joins TRBV2 to TRBJ2-7, with 9 bases matching TRBD1. The trim removed 5 bases at V and 5 bases at J, leaving 7 bases unmatched. The CDR3 extends over 14 amino acids. CDR1 is SNHLY and CDR2 is FYNNEI in the germline V gene. The CDR3 region has the DNA TGTGCCAGCAGTCCGGGACAGGGTCTCCACGAGCAGTACTTC. Residues: CASSPGQGLHEQYF. The entire variable domain, with the rest obtained from reference TRBV2 and TRBJ2-7, is as follows: EPEVTQTPSHQVTQMGQEVILRCVPISNHLYFYWYRQILGQKVEFLVSFYNNEISEKSEIFDDQFSVERPDGSNFTLKIRSTKLEDSAMYFCASSPGQGLHEQYFGPGTRLTVT.

This chain joins TRBV7-9 and TRBJ1-1; 7 bases agree with TRBD1. J gave up 0 bases and V 5 bases, and 6 bases lay outside the gene matches. This CDR3 contains 15 residues. CDR1 is SEHNR and CDR2 is FQNEAQ in the germline V gene (reference sequence). CDR3 sequence: CASSRYDRVNTEAFF. The CDR3 bases are TGTGCCAGCAGCCGGTACGACAGGGTGAACACTGAAGCTTTCTTT.

The gene calls are TRBV13 and TRBJ2-7; 7 nucleotides agree with TRBD2. Germline assignment: CDR1 PRHDT and CDR2 FYEKMQ (reference sequence). The CDR3 is 14 residues long. Trimming removed 1 base from V and 6 bases from J; junction bases left unmatched: 6. This CDR3 is CASSLVTSSLEQYF. Here the CDR3 DNA reads TGTGCCAGCAGCTTAGTGACTAGCTCCCTCGAGCAGTACTTC. The full variable domain, completed using reference TRBV13 and TRBJ2-7, is AAGVIQSPRHLIKEKRETATLKCYPIPRHDTVYWYQQGPGQDPQFLISFYEKMQSDKGSIPDRFSAQQFSDYHSELNMSSLELGDSALYFCASSLVTSSLEQYFGPGTRLTVT.

The chain combines TRBV15 with TRBJ1-1; D gene ambiguous. Between the trimmed V and J ends, which lost 0 bases and 11 bases, there was a span of 25 bases. The CDR3 spans 17 residues. From germline, CDR1 is LNHNV and CDR2 YYDKDF (reference sequence). The CDR3 is CATSRDQTIKWGESAFF. The CDR3 coding sequence is TGTGCCACCAGCAGAGATCAAACAATTAAATGGGGAGAAAGTGCTTTCTTT. The entire variable domain, with the rest obtained from reference TRBV15 and TRBJ1-1, is as follows: DAMVIQNPRYQVTQFGKPVTLSCSQTLNHNVMYWYQQKSSQAPKLLFHYYDKDFNNEADTPDNFQSRRPNTSFCFLDIRSPGLGDTAMYLCATSRDQTIKWGESAFFGQGTRLTVV.

The genes are TRBV6-5 and TRBJ2-2, with D perhaps matching TRBD2 (6 bases). This CDR3 contains 14 residues. Germline loops: CDR1 MNHEY, CDR2 SVGAGI. V was pared by 6 bases and J by 4 bases, with 12 bases between. As DNA, the CDR3 is TGTGCCAGCAGGGAGACTAGAGGCACCGGGGAGCTGTTTTTT. Translating it yields CASRETRGTGELFF.

J is TRBJ2-5 and V is TRBV7-2, with 12 bases lining up with TRBD2. This CDR3 is 14 amino acids long. V lost 3 bases and J lost 7; bases outside the gene matches: 3. Germline V gene sequence: CDR1 SGHTA, CDR2 FQGNSA. This CDR3 reads CASSFPGLAGTQYF. DNA for the CDR3: TGTGCCAGCAGCTTCCCGGGACTAGCGGGGACCCAGTACTTC.